The sequence of this TCR beta chain was determined in a study of response to subunit inactivated influenza vaccine. General study points: Each seasonal influenza vaccination, the authors suggested, recruits few new T cells.

This CDR3 is built from 15 residues. Germline values: CDR1 SGHRS, CDR2 YFSETQ. Unmatched junction bases numbered 12, after V lost 4 bases and J lost 5 bases. Remarks on this clonotype: The antigen remains undetermined.

TCRdb redid the calling of the RT-PCR reads with MiXCR, one entry per CDR3 protein. There are about 700,000 distinct CDR3 sequences in the sample; approximately 14% occur only once, and 6% to 7% lies in the top ten. Sample: PBMCs from blood, taken 14 days before vaccination. The V gene is TRBV5-1, the J gene TRBJ2-7; TRBD2 agrees at 7 bases. The clonotype comes from a man aged 45-60 years who received an inactivated influenza vaccine. The CDR3 loop is CASSPMTGGVHEQYF. DNA for the CDR3: TGCGCCAGCAGCCCAATGACGGGGGGAGTCCACGAGCAGTACTTC.